This TCR beta chain was retrieved from a study of cytomegalovirus exposure and HLA in healthy donors. Germline assignment: CDR1 MNHEY and CDR2 SMNVEV (reference sequence). The ends lost 0 bases at V and 3 bases at J; junction bases unmatched: 2. CDR3 length: 14 amino acids. To note about this clone: The sample has other DNA sequences that encode this CDR3 too.

PCR amplification relied on 60 Vbeta primers (plus 13 Jbeta primers). Assay: immunoSEQ multiplex PCR; the TCRdb copy retains only in-frame clones and omits some. Of approximately 150,000 clones in the sample, roughly four fifths were seen once. The genes are TRBV27 and TRBJ2-7; 7 bases are shared with TRBD1. Sequenced input: PBMCs. The sequence derives from a man aged 18 to 29 in good health and CMV-seropositive. The chain's CDR3 is CASSLSGGGYEQYF. The DNA of the CDR3 is TGTGCCAGCAGTTTATCAGGGGGCGGCTACGAGCAGTACTTC.